This is a list of T cell receptor beta chains from one sample in a study of blood T cell repertoires in COVID-19. Here immunoSEQ multiplex PCR was the method, and the copy in TCRdb shows in-frame clones only, minus some. The table has some 370,000 clones, roughly 90% seen once. Sequenced material: peripheral blood. The receptor set was obtained from a man aged 35 to 55 with acute or convalescent COVID-19. The CDR3 runs from the conserved cysteine through the conserved F or W. Each record gives: V gene, clone size, D gene, J gene, CDR3 protein, CDR3 DNA. The D gene is left open where the match is weak. Size is omitted from some rows. Given values are once, few, many or a class for expanded clones.

V: TRBV10-3; size: .; D: TRBD1; J: TRBJ2-7; CDR3: CAISESTGAYEQYF; DNA: TGTGCCATCAGTGAGTCGACAGGGGCCTACGAGCAGTACTTC
V: TRBV29-1; size: .; D: .; J: TRBJ2-7; CDR3: CSVEGQGTYEQYF; DNA: TGCAGCGTTGAAGGTCAGGGTACCTACGAGCAGTACTTC
V: TRBV7-9; size: many; D: .; J: TRBJ2-5; CDR3: CASTPGRERETQYF; DNA: TGTGCCAGCACACCCGGAAGGGAGCGGGAGACCCAGTACTTC
V: TRBV7-6; size: .; D: .; J: TRBJ2-1; CDR3: CASSLIGGGPTYNEQFF; DNA: TGTGCCAGCAGCTTAATTGGGGGGGGCCCCACCTACAATGAGCAGTTCTTC
V: TRBV6-5; size: .; D: .; J: TRBJ1-6; CDR3: CASSYSGGRKDSPLHF; DNA: TGTGCCAGCAGTTACTCGGGAGGCAGGAAAGATTCACCCCTCCACTTT
V: TRBV19; size: .; D: TRBD1; J: TRBJ2-7; CDR3: CASSIVATGTYEQYF; DNA: TGTGCCAGTAGTATAGTTGCGACAGGGACCTACGAGCAGTACTTC
V: TRBV4-1; size: .; D: .; J: TRBJ2-7; CDR3: CASSQDGRGLYEQYF; DNA: TGCGCCAGCAGCCAAGATGGCAGGGGCCTTTACGAGCAGTACTTC
V: TRBV5-4; size: .; D: .; J: TRBJ2-7; CDR3: CASSESQGNEQYF; DNA: TGTGCCAGCAGCGAGTCACAGGGAAACGAGCAGTACTTC
V: TRBV3-1/TRBV3-2; size: .; D: .; J: TRBJ2-5; CDR3: CASSQGSSGGGTQYF; DNA: TGTGCCAGCAGCCAAGGATCCTCCGGGGGTGGGACCCAGTACTTC
V: TRBV10-2; size: once; D: .; J: TRBJ1-5; CDR3: CASSDRVTMQPQHF; DNA: TGCGCCAGCAGTGACAGGGTGACAATGCAGCCCCAGCATTTT
V: TRBV6-5; size: .; D: TRBD2; J: TRBJ2-5; CDR3: CASHIAGAETQYF; DNA: TGTGCCAGCCATATAGCGGGAGCAGAGACCCAGTACTTC
V: TRBV19; size: .; D: .; J: TRBJ1-2; CDR3: CASSIDTGSGYTF; DNA: TGTGCCAGTAGTATAGATACAGGGTCTGGCTACACCTTC
V: TRBV10-3; size: .; D: TRBD1; J: TRBJ2-3; CDR3: CAISDGTGQSKAADTQYF; DNA: TGTGCCATCAGTGACGGGACAGGTCAGAGCAAGGCGGCAGATACGCAGTATTTT
V: TRBV30; size: once; D: .; J: TRBJ2-1; CDR3: CAWRLSSYNEQFF; DNA: TGTGCCTGGAGGCTGAGCTCCTACAATGAGCAGTTCTTC
V: TRBV19; size: .; D: TRBD2; J: TRBJ2-3; CDR3: CASSMNSGSTDTQYF; DNA: TGTGCCAGTAGTATGAATAGCGGGAGCACAGATACGCAGTATTTT
V: TRBV28; size: .; D: .; J: TRBJ2-7; CDR3: CASSSHRQDFSYEQYF; DNA: TGTGCCAGCAGTTCCCACAGACAGGACTTCTCCTACGAGCAGTACTTC
V: TRBV10-2; size: .; D: TRBD1; J: TRBJ1-5; CDR3: CASEDRGSNQPQHF; DNA: TGCGCCAGCGAAGACAGGGGAAGCAATCAGCCCCAGCATTTT
V: TRBV6-6; size: .; D: .; J: TRBJ2-5; CDR3: CASSYSSGGETQYF; DNA: TGTGCCAGCAGTTACTCAAGTGGAGGGGAGACCCAGTACTTC
V: TRBV6-1; size: .; D: TRBD1; J: TRBJ2-7; CDR3: CASSEVPGQGFYEQYF; DNA: TGTGCCAGCAGTGAGGTTCCGGGACAGGGTTTCTACGAGCAGTACTTC
V: TRBV27; size: .; D: .; J: TRBJ1-1; CDR3: CASRRGNTEAFF; DNA: TGTGCCAGCAGAAGGGGGAACACTGAAGCTTTCTTT
V: TRBV28; size: .; D: TRBD1; J: TRBJ2-5; CDR3: CASNPTGTSQETQYF; DNA: TGTGCCAGCAACCCGACAGGGACCTCACAAGAGACCCAGTACTTC
V: TRBV4-2; size: .; D: .; J: TRBJ1-6; CDR3: CASSRELGDIGSPLHF; DNA: TGTGCCAGCAGCCGAGAATTGGGAGACATCGGTTCACCCCTCCACTTT
V: TRBV7-9; size: once; D: TRBD2; J: TRBJ2-3; CDR3: CASSLPSGILTDTQYF; DNA: TGTGCCAGCAGCTTACCTAGCGGGATACTAACAGATACGCAGTATTTT
V: TRBV30; size: .; D: .; J: TRBJ1-6; CDR3: CAYDRGYSSSSYNSPLHF; DNA: TGTGCCTACGATAGGGGCTACAGCTCGAGCTCCTATAATTCACCCCTCCACTTT
V: TRBV27; size: once; D: .; J: TRBJ1-2; CDR3: CASSSDGRRIYTF; DNA: TGTGCCAGCAGTTCGGACGGACGGAGGATTTACACCTTC
V: TRBV6-5; size: .; D: TRBD2; J: TRBJ2-7; CDR3: CASSRETSGSYEQYF; DNA: TGTGCCAGCAGTAGGGAGACTAGCGGGAGTTACGAGCAGTACTTC